This TCR beta chain was sequenced in a study of T cell responses to AZD1222 COVID-19 vaccine. Study observations and caveats: Donors were largely white British and mainly female; clonal diversity was possibly underestimated. At 160-218 and 743-854, vaccine-associated CD4 TCRs were dominant, and they spanned spike. Increases in Spike-specific TCR breadth and depth were seen after two AZD1222 doses.

CDR3 length equals 13 residues. With 6 bases removed from V and 7 bases from J, the gap between germline ends came to 15 bases. CDR1 and CDR2 (germline): MDHEN, SYDVKM. Clones were sequenced by immunoSEQ multiplex PCR, and TCRdb holds only the in-frame ones, with some missing. The data show roughly 150,000 clones, more than 85% seen once. Details on this clone: Its specificity is not known.

The chain combines TRBV28 with TRBJ1-2; no clear D gene. The source material was peripheral blood, sampled on day 0 of AZD1222 vaccination. The sequence derives from an adult in good health. The CDR3 protein is CASSPPLGGGYTF. The CDR3 bases are TGTGCCAGCAGCCCACCTCTGGGTGGTGGCTACACCTTC.